This TCR beta chain was documented in a study of blood T cell repertoires in COVID-19. Study overall: The United States, Italy and Spain were the sources of the acute and convalescent COVID-19 samples. PBMCs, B-cell-depleted T cells, or T cells provided the cDNA or gDNA that made up the material.

This clone came up once. Per the original methods: Scientists estimated how many nucleated cells there were by amplifying reference gene primers. Sequenced by immunoSEQ multiplex PCR; TCRdb stores in-frame clones only, minus some. The V and J calls and clone size were taken over from that table, and D and trimming were inferred from the DNA. The table has just over 350,000 clones, 75% to 90% seen once. The sequencing input was peripheral blood. The clonotype was recovered from an older woman with COVID-19, enrolled during active disease.

CDR3 nucleotide sequence: TGTGCCAGGGAGACAGCCTCCAATTCCTACGAGCAGTACTTC. This translates into CARETASNSYEQYF. This chain uses TRBV2 with TRBJ2-7; tentative D call: TRBD1 (5 bases). CDR1 SNHLY and CDR2 FYNNEI come from the germline V gene. With 9 bases removed from V and 1 base from J, the gap between germline ends came to 16 bases. The CDR3 covers 14 residues.